This is a list of T cell receptor beta chains from one sample in a study of human versus mouse CDR3 diversity and MHC coevolution. Assay used: immunoSEQ multiplex PCR; TCRdb lists only in-frame clones, some missing. Seen here are roughly 81,000 clones, about 94% observed once, and the top ten hold 1.1% to 1.5%. Source material: naive CD4+ T cells from blood. Receptors were obtained from a person between 25 and 70 years old in good health. Both conserved end residues are part of each CDR3. A D gene is named only where the DNA matches it firmly. The size of a clone is reported for some rows only, either as once, few or many, or as a class for expanded clones.

V gene	clone size	J gene	D gene	CDR3 DNA	CDR3 protein
TRBV10-3	NA	TRBJ2-6	NA	TGTGCCATCAGGGATACTACTAAGGCCAACGTCCTGACTTTC	CAIRDTTKANVLTF
TRBV7-2	NA	TRBJ1-2	NA	TGTGCCAGCAGCTGGGGAGGTGGCTACACCTTC	CASSWGGGYTF
TRBV19	NA	TRBJ2-1	TRBD2	TGTGCCAGTAGCCCCTTAGGGTGGGGGGGTACGACCAGCTCCTACAATGAGCAGTTCTTC	CASSPLGWGGTTSSYNEQFF
TRBV20-1	once	TRBJ1-2	NA	TGCAGTGCTACCCGGGAACCCGGCTACACCTTC	CSATREPGYTF
TRBV10-3	NA	TRBJ2-7	TRBD1	TGTGCCATCAGGGGGGACAGCTACTACGAGCAGTACTTC	CAIRGDSYYEQYF
TRBV9	NA	TRBJ2-3	TRBD2	TGTGCCAGCAGCGTAGCTCCTTCAACTAGCGGGGGGGAGGATACGCAGTATTTT	CASSVAPSTSGGEDTQYF
TRBV6-5	NA	TRBJ1-6	TRBD1	TGTGCCAGCAGTACTGGACAGGGGGCCAATTCACCCCTCCACTTT	CASSTGQGANSPLHF
TRBV30	NA	TRBJ1-1	NA	TGTGCCTGGAGCCAAGGGGGTAACACTGAAGCTTTCTTT	CAWSQGGNTEAFF
TRBV2	NA	TRBJ2-7	TRBD1	TGTGCCAGCAATGCTGGGACAGGACGCCACGAGCAGTACTTC	CASNAGTGRHEQYF
TRBV5-1	NA	TRBJ2-7	TRBD2	TGCGCCAGCAGCTTTCCGGGTAGAGCGGGAGAGCAGTACTTC	CASSFPGRAGEQYF
TRBV7-3	NA	TRBJ2-7	NA	TGTGCCAGCAGCTTAATGCCTAGCGTCCTAAGTAACGAGCAGTACTTC	CASSLMPSVLSNEQYF
TRBV2	NA	TRBJ1-3	NA	TGTGCCAGCAGCGCTCAGGGGTCTTACTCTGGAAACACCATATATTTT	CASSAQGSYSGNTIYF
TRBV7-8	NA	TRBJ1-2	TRBD1	TGTGCCAGCAGCCCGGGACAGAACTATGGCTACACCTTC	CASSPGQNYGYTF
TRBV5-4	NA	TRBJ2-1	NA	TGTGCCAGCAGCTTGGAAGGGTCTAGGGGCAATGAGCAGTTCTTC	CASSLEGSRGNEQFF
TRBV28	NA	TRBJ1-1	NA	TGTGCCAGCAGTTTTTCGACAGCCGTAGAAGCTTTCTTT	CASSFSTAVEAFF
TRBV7-2	NA	TRBJ1-5	TRBD1	TGTGCCAGCAGCTTTGACAGGGTACGGCAGCCCCAGCATTTT	CASSFDRVRQPQHF
TRBV7-2	NA	TRBJ1-1	NA	TGTGCCAGCAGCTTAAGGCCCGGAGGACTAGGGCTGGGGGCTTTCTTT	CASSLRPGGLGLGAFF
TRBV6-5	NA	TRBJ1-6	NA	TGTGCCAGCAGTTACTGGCGGGTTTCGGGTTCACCCCTCCACTTT	CASSYWRVSGSPLHF
TRBV6-1	NA	TRBJ2-7	NA	TGTGCCAGCAGTGAAGTACCAGGGGTTCACATGGAGCAGTACTTC	CASSEVPGVHMEQYF
TRBV6-5	NA	TRBJ1-1	NA	TGTGCCAGCAGTTTGACTAAACCAATAATGAACACTGAAGCTTTCTTT	CASSLTKPIMNTEAFF
TRBV7-9	NA	TRBJ1-6	TRBD1	TGTGCCAGCAGCTCTCGACAGGGCAGCTATAATTCACCCCTCCACTTT	CASSSRQGSYNSPLHF
TRBV30	NA	TRBJ2-7	TRBD1	TGTGCCTGGACTCCGGGACAGGGGCCCTACGAGCAGTACTTC	CAWTPGQGPYEQYF
TRBV7-8	NA	TRBJ1-2	NA	TGTGCCAGCAGCTTAGTGCAGTCAGGCGGCTACACCTTC	CASSLVQSGGYTF
TRBV6-1	once	TRBJ2-5	NA	TGTGCCAGCAGTGAACGGAGCAGTCAAGAGACCCAGTACTTC	CASSERSSQETQYF
TRBV7-2	once	TRBJ2-7	NA	TGTGCCAGCAGCTTAAGGCAGGGTTACTACGAGCAGTACTTC	CASSLRQGYYEQYF
TRBV5-4	NA	TRBJ1-2	TRBD1	TGTGCCAGCAGCTCGGGACAGCGCAAATGGTCGGGCTACACCTTC	CASSSGQRKWSGYTF
TRBV2	NA	TRBJ2-5	TRBD2	TGTGCCAGCCTCATAGCGGGGGAGACCCAGTACTTC	CASLIAGETQYF
TRBV6-6	NA	TRBJ2-5	NA	TGTGCCAGCAGCCAAGTCGACAAAGCAAGTCAGTACTTC	CASSQVDKASQYF